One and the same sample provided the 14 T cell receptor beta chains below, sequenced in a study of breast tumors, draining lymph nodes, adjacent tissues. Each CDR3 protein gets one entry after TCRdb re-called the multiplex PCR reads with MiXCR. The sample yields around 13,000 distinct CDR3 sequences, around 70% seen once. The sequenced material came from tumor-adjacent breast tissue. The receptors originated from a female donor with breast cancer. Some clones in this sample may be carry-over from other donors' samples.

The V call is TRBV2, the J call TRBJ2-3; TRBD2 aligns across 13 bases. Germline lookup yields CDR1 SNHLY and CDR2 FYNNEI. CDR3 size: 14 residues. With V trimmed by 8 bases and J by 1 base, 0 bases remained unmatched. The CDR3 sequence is CASGLAGGTDTQYF. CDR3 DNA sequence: TGTGCCAGCGGACTAGCGGGAGGCACAGATACGCAGTATTTT. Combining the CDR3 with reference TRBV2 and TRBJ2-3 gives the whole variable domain EPEVTQTPSHQVTQMGQEVILRCVPISNHLYFYWYRQILGQKVEFLVSFYNNEISEKSEIFDDQFSVERPDGSNFTLKIRSTKLEDSAMYFCASGLAGGTDTQYFGPGTRLTVL.

CDR3 amino acids: CASSQNRQQTQYF. The CDR3 nucleotides are TGTGCCAGCAGCCAAAATCGACAACAGACCCAGTACTTC. This chain joins TRBV3-1 and TRBJ2-5; unclear D gene. The CDR3 length is 13 residues. The germline V gene has CDR1 LGHDT and CDR2 YNNKEL (reference sequence). V lost 2 bases and J lost 6, with 10 bases in between.

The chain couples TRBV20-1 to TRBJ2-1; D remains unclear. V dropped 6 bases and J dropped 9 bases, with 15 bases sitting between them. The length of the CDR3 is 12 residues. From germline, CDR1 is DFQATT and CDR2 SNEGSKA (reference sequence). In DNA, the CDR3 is TGCAGTGCCTTTAAACCGTTGGGTGAGCAGTTCTTC. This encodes CSAFKPLGEQFF.

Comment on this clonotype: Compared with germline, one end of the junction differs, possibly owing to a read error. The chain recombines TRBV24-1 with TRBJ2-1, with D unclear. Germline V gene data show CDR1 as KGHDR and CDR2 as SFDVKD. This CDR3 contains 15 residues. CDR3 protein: CATSDPRSSHNEQFF. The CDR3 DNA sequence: TGTGCCACCAGTGACCCGAGGAGCTCCCACAATGAGCAGTTCTTC.

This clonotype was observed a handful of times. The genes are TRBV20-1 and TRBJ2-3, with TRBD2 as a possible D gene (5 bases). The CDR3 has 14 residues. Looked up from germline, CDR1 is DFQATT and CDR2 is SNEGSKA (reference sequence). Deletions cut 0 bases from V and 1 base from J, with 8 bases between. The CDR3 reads CSAREDGGTDTQYF. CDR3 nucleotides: TGCAGTGCTAGAGAAGACGGGGGCACAGATACGCAGTATTTT.

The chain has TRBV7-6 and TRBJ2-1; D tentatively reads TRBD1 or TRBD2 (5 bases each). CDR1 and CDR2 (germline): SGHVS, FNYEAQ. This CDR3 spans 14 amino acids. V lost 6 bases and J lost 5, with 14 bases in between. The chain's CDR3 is CASSLPGPNNEQFF. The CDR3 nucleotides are TGTGCCAGCAGTTTACCGGGACCCAACAATGAGCAGTTCTTC.

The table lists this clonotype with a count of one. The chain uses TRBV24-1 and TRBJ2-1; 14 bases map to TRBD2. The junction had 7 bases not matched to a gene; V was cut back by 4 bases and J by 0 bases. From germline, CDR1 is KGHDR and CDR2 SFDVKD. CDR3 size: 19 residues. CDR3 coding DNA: TGTGCCACCAGTGACGCGGGACTAGCGGGGGTAAGCTCCTACAATGAGCAGTTCTTC. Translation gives CATSDAGLAGVSSYNEQFF.

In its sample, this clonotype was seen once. Written as DNA, the CDR3 is TGTGCCAGCAGTTTAGTATTAGGCGGGAGTTCAGGCGGATACGAGCAGTACTTC. This translates into CASSLVLGGSSGGYEQYF. The chain links TRBV12-3 or TRBV12-4 to TRBJ2-7; 7 bases fit TRBD2. This CDR3 spans 18 amino acids. Germline trimming cut 1 base from V and 4 bases from J; bases unmatched to any gene: 16.

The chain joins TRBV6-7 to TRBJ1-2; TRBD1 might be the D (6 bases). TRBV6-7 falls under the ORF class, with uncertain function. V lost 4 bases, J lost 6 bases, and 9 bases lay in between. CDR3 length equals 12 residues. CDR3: CASSCRGNGYTF. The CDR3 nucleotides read TGTGCCAGCAGTTGCAGGGGCAATGGCTACACCTTC.

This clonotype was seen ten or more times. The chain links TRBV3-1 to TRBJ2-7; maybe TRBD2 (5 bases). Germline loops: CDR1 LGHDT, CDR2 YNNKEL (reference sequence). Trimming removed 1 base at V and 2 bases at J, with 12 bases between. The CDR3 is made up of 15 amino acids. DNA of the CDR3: TGTGCCAGCAGCCAAGGGAATAGCGCGACCTACGAGCAGTACTTC. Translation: CASSQGNSATYEQYF.

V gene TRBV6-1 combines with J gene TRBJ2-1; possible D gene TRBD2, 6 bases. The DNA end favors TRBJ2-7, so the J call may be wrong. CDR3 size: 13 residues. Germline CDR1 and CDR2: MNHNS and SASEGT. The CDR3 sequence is CASSGWGAYEQYF. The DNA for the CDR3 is TGTGCCAGCAGTGGCTGGGGGGCCTACGAGCAGTACTTC.

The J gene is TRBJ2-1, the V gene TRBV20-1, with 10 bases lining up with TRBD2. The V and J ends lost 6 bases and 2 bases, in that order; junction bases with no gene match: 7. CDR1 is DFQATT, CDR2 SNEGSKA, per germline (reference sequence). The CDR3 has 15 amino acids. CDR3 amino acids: CSAVGTSATYNEQFF. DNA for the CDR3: TGCAGTGCCGTCGGGACTAGCGCCACCTACAATGAGCAGTTCTTC.

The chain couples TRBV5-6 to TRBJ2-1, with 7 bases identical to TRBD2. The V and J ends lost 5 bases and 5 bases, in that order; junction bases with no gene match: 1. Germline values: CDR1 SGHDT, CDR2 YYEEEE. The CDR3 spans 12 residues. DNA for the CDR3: TGTGCCAGCAGAGGACTAGACAATGAGCAGTTCTTC. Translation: CASRGLDNEQFF.

The CDR3 DNA follows: TGTGCCAGCAGCCAAGATGGACAGGTGGGGGAGACCCAGTACTTC. Translation: CASSQDGQVGETQYF. V gene TRBV4-2 combines with J gene TRBJ2-5, with 7 bases that match TRBD1. CDR3 length: 15 amino acids. V lost 0 bases to trimming and J lost 5 bases; unmatched junction nucleotides: 6. Germline lookup yields CDR1 LGHNA and CDR2 YNFKEQ.